The source of this T cell receptor beta chain is a study of blood T cell repertoires in COVID-19. The wider study: Donors in the United States, Italy and Spain gave samples during acute or convalescent COVID-19.

This clone was picked up a small number of times. The assay was immunoSEQ multiplex PCR, and TCRdb's table has in-frame clones only and misses some. This repertoire shows approximately 190,000 clones, about 82% found once; its top ten account for roughly 5.1%. Trimming shortened V by 5 bases and J by 14 bases, and 19 bases separated the two germline ends. Germline V lookup: CDR1 SGHTA, CDR2 FQGNSA. The CDR3 has 13 amino acids. What was sequenced was peripheral blood. This sequence was found in a woman aged 30 to 39 with acute or convalescent COVID-19. The chain couples TRBV7-2 to TRBJ2-1; possible D gene TRBD2, 5 bases. In DNA form, the CDR3 reads TGTGCCAGCAGCCTCGACTTCGGGGAGTACAAGTTCTTC. Translating it yields CASSLDFGEYKFF.